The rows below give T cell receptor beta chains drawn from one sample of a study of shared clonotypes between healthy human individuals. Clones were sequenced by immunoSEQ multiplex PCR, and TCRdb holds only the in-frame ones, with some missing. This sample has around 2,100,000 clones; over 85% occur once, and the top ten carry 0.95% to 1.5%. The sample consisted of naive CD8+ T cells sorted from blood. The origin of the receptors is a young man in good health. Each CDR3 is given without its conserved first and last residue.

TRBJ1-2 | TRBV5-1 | ASSLAAGALYGYT
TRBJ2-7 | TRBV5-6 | ASTQWGDEQY
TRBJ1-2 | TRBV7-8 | ASSLGTGPFGYT
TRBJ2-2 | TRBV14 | ASSPSRGELF
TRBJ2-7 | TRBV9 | ASSVAQGPDYEQY
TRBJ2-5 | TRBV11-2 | ASSPSGVAQY
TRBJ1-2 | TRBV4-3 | ASSPRSGKGYYGYT
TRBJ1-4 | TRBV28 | ASSLRFEKLF
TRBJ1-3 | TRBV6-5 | ASSISSGNTIY
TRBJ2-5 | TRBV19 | ASSMGEETQY
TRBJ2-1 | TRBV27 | ASSFMRGGSSYNEQF
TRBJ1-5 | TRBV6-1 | ASSEWTVSNQPQH
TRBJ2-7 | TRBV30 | AWSVDAGASYEQY
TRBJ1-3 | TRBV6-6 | ASSYDSGNTIY
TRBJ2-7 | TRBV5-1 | ASSLGRGVLVNEQY
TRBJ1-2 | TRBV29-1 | SVRGSEGSGYT
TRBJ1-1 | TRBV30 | AWSVDGDTEAF
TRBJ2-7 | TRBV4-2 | ASSTGTGEAYEQY
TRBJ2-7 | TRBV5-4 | ASSSWLSGPHEQY
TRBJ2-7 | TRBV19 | ASSMGAKPYEQY
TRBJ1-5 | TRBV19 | ASSWDRADQPQH
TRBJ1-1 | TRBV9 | ASSLGIGTSGTEAF
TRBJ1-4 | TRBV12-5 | ASGLPGSTGIDEKLF
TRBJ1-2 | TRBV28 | ASSLSRSYGYT
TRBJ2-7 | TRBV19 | ASSTSFFGTSYEQY
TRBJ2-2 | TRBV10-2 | ASSDLREGPNTGELF
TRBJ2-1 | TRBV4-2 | ASSQVYDSYNEQF
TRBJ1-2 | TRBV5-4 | ASSQDRGLHT
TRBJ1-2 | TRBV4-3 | ASSQLRGVGGYT
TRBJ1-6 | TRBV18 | ASSPPKGATYNSPLH
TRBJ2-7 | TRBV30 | AWRDRGNYEQY
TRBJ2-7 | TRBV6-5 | ASSYAGGRTYEQY
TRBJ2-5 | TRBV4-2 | ASSQDYWGLETQY
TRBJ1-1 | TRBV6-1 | ASGPGQGVYTEAF
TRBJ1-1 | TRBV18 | ASSPGRANTEAF
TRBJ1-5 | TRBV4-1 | ASSQHPGTDNQPQH
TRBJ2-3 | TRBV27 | ASGGTGFSLDTQY
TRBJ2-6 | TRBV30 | AWTPGAGGANVLT
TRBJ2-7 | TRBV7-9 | ASSHDITGEQY
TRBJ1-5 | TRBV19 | ASTHRGYNQPQH
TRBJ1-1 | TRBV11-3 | ASSLRGAGTEAF
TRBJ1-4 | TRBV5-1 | ASSLVPGLNEKLF
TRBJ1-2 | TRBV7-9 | ASSSSGGRDGYT
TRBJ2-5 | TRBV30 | AWSGGETQY
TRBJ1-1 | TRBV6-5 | ASSPYQYNTEAF
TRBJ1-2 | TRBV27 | ASSLGGTNYGYT
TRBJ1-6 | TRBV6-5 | ASGEGAYNSPLH
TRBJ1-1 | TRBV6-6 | ASSYYPGNTEAF
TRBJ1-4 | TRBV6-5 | ASSTGNEKLF
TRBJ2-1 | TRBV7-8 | ASSLGTLPNEQF
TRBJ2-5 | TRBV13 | ASSSFTPTGETQY
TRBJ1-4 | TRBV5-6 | ASREQGAEKLF
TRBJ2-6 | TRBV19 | ASSASGLAGAPGANVLT